Listed here are 11 T cell receptor beta chains from one sample, sequenced in a study of T cells in Graves' hyperthyroidism and ophthalmopathy. Authors of the study amplified TCR beta CDR3 regions from RNA transcripts. First-round RT-PCR targeting the TCR CDR3 was performed with the HTBI primer set. TCRdb reanalysed the multiplex PCR reads using MiXCR and keeps one entry per CDR3 protein. The table includes about 700,000 distinct CDR3 sequences, over 40% detected once. The sample taken for sequencing was peripheral blood or thyroid tissue (not recorded which). All receptors come from an adult man with Graves' disease, either hyperthyroidism or ophthalmopathy (not recorded which).

This chain uses TRBV19 with TRBJ1-5; D may be TRBD1 (5 bases). CDR1 is LNHDA and CDR2 is SQIVND in the germline V gene (reference sequence). Trimming removed 6 bases at V and 3 bases at J, with 21 bases between. The CDR3 totals 17 residues. CDR3 DNA sequence: TGTGCCAGTAGCCCCCTTCCGGGACGGAGGGTCAATCAGCCCCAGCATTTT. Its translation is CASSPLPGRRVNQPQHF.

The rearrangement joins TRBV2 to TRBJ1-5; 7 bases map to TRBD1. Germline CDR1 SNHLY, CDR2 FYNNEI. The CDR3 length is 13 residues. V was clipped by 3 bases and J by 6 bases; unmatched bases: 2. CDR3 residues: CASSENRGQPQHF. The DNA of the CDR3 is TGTGCCAGCAGTGAGAACAGGGGTCAGCCCCAGCATTTT.

This clonotype showed up many times. The chain recombines TRBV7-9 with TRBJ2-5; 8 bases match TRBD1. Trimming cost V 6 bases and J 4 bases; bases outside gene matches: 7. Germline CDR1 and CDR2: SEHNR and FQNEAQ (reference sequence). The CDR3 runs to 14 residues. CDR3 nucleotide sequence: TGTGCCAGCAGTATTGGGACAGGCGCAGAGACCCAGTACTTC. Protein: CASSIGTGAETQYF.

V and J are TRBV29-1 and TRBJ2-7; TRBD2 aligns across 15 bases. There are 13 residues in the CDR3. The V gene end was trimmed by 7 bases and the J gene end by 6 bases; junction bases not matched to a gene: 4. Germline CDR1 is SQVTM and CDR2 is ANQGSEA. The CDR3 nucleotides read TGCAGCGGGAGGACTAGCGGGAGGGTCGAGCAGTACTTC. This encodes CSGRTSGRVEQYF.

Notes on this clonotype: Being one base from a much bigger clone, this may be a read error. This chain links TRBV10-3 with TRBJ1-4, with a possible D match to TRBD1 (5 bases). Germline V gives CDR1 ENHRY, CDR2 SYGVKD. V was cut by 4 bases and J by 0 bases, with 6 bases left in between. The CDR3 sequence is 14 residues long. The CDR3 coding sequence is TGTGCCATCAGTGTGGGGGCAACTAATGAAAAACTGTTTTTT. Its translation: CAISVGATNEKLFF.

The chain uses TRBV29-1 and TRBJ1-1; 8 bases line up with TRBD1. CDR1 and CDR2 (germline): SQVTM, ANQGSEA. V dropped 6 bases and J dropped 4; count of bases not matched to a gene: 7. The CDR3 covers 13 residues. The CDR3 region is CSVRQGKSTEAFF. The DNA for the CDR3 is TGCAGCGTGCGACAGGGGAAAAGCACTGAAGCTTTCTTT. Looking up the rest from reference TRBV29-1 and TRBJ1-1 gives the full variable domain: SAVISQKPSRDICQRGTSLTIQCQVDSQVTMMFWYRQQPGQSLTLIATANQGSEATYESGFVIDKFPISRPNLTFSTLTVSNMSPEDSSIYLCSVRQGKSTEAFFGQGTRLTVV.

This chain joins TRBV2 and TRBJ1-6, with 7 bases matching TRBD1. The CDR3 extends over 15 amino acids. Looked up from germline, CDR1 is SNHLY and CDR2 is FYNNEI. The junction had 10 bases not matched to a gene; V was cut back by 4 bases and J by 10 bases. The CDR3 DNA is TGTGCCAGCAGTGGAGGCAGGGACAGAGCCTCACCCCTCCACTTT. It is translated as CASSGGRDRASPLHF.

The rearrangement joins TRBV12-3 or TRBV12-4 to TRBJ1-1; tentatively, D is TRBD1 (6 bases). V lost 5 bases and J 4 bases, leaving 17 bases between the germline ends. The CDR3 length is 15 residues. The CDR3 region is CASSPSRDMATEAFF. CDR3 DNA: TGTGCCAGCAGTCCTTCCCGGGACATGGCCACTGAAGCTTTCTTT.

This chain links TRBV29-1 with TRBJ1-4; 8 nucleotides align to TRBD1. CDR3 length: 14 amino acids. CDR1 is SQVTM, CDR2 ANQGSEA, per germline. Losses at the gene ends were 6 bases for V and 8 bases for J; bases not matched to a gene: 11. The CDR3 DNA sequence: TGCAGCGTAGGACAGGGCGGGGTAGGAGAAAAACTGTTTTTT. Its translation is CSVGQGGVGEKLFF.

This clonotype came up once. The rearrangement joins TRBV10-3 to TRBJ1-6; 11 bases are shared with TRBD1. CDR1 is ENHRY, CDR2 SYGVKD, per germline. The CDR3 is 15 amino acids. J lost 6 bases, V lost 6 bases, and 4 bases had no gene match. CDR3 sequence (DNA): TGTGCCATCAGCGAGGGACAGGGGGTTAATTCACCCCTCCACTTT. It codes for CAISEGQGVNSPLHF.

A few counts support this clonotype. The rearrangement joins TRBV28 to TRBJ1-2, with D unresolved. V was trimmed by 6 bases and J by 6 bases, leaving 5 bases between them. Per germline, CDR1 MDHEN and CDR2 SYDVKM. This CDR3 is 10 amino acids long. The CDR3 nucleotides are TGTGCCAGCAGACGCCATGGCTACACCTTC. As protein: CASRRHGYTF.